This T cell receptor (beta chain) was recovered during a study of blood T cell repertoires in COVID-19. Residents of approximately 25 US areas, aged roughly 18 to 90 years, made up the participants. Allocation to cohorts depended on clinical history reported by the participants. In the original processing: Estimation of nucleated cell counts relied on the amplification of reference gene primers. This table comes from immunoSEQ multiplex PCR, and its TCRdb copy is limited to in-frame clones, with some not included. From that table come the V and J calls and clone size; the DNA was used to work out D and trimming. This table has 280,000 or so clones, 85% to 90% appearing once. Germline CDR1 and CDR2: SGHRS and YFSETQ. The CDR3 sequence is 17 residues long. The junction had 13 bases not matched to a gene; V was cut back by 4 bases and J by 7 bases.

The sequencing input was PBMCs or T cells enriched from blood (not recorded which). The source of this sequence is a woman aged 50 to 60 who had been exposed to COVID-19. The chain combines TRBV5-1 with TRBJ2-2, with TRBD1 matching over 10 bases. The CDR3 sequence is CASSRNSGTGVSGELFF. The DNA for the CDR3 is TGCGCCAGCAGCAGGAATTCCGGGACAGGGGTGAGCGGGGAGCTGTTTTTT.